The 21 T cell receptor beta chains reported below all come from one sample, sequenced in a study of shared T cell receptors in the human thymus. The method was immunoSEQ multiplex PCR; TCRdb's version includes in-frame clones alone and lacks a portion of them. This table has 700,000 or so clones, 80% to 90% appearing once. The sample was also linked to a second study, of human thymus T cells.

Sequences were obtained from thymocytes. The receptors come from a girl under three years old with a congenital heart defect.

The CDR3 region has the DNA TGTGCCACCAGCAGAGATCCCACTCTAGCGGGGGGGGGATTGGGGAGCACAGATACGCAGTATTTT. Residues: CATSRDPTLAGGGLGSTDTQYF. The rearrangement links TRBV15 to TRBJ2-3; 12 bases line up with TRBD2. The CDR3 has 22 residues. V shed 0 bases and J 0 bases; nucleotides not matched to a gene: 16. Germline V gene lookup returns CDR1 LNHNV and CDR2 YYDKDF (reference sequence).

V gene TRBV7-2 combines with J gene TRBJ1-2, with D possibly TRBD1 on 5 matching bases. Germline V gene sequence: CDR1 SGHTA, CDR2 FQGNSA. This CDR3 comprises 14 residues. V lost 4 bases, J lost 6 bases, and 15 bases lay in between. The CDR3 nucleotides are TGTGCCAGCAGCTGGTATAGGGGCGGGGATGGCTACACCTTC. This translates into CASSWYRGGDGYTF.

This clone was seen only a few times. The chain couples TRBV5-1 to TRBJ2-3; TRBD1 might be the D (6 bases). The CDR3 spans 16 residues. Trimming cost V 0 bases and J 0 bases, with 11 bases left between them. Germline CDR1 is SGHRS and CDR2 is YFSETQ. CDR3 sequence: CASSLVGGLSTDTQYF. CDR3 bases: TGCGCCAGCAGCTTGGTTGGGGGCCTAAGCACAGATACGCAGTATTTT.

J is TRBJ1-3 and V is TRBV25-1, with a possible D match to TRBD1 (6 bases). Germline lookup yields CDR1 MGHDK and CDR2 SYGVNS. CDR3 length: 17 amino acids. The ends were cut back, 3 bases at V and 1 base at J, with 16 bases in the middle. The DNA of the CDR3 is TGTGCCAGCAGTGACAGGGGACCGGATCCGTCTGGAAACACCATATATTTT. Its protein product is CASSDRGPDPSGNTIYF.

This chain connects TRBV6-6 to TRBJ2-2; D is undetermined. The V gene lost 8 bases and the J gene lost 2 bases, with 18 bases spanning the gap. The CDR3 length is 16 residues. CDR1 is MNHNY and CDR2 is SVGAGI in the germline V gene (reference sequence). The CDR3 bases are TGTGCCAGCCTCCTACCCCCGGGTCCCAACACCGGGGAGCTGTTTTTT. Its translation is CASLLPPGPNTGELFF.

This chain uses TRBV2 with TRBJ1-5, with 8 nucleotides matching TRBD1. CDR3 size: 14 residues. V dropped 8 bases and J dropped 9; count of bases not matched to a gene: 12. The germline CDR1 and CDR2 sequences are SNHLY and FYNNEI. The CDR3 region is CASQDTGGSGPQHF. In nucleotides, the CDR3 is TGTGCCAGCCAGGACACAGGGGGAAGCGGGCCCCAGCATTTT. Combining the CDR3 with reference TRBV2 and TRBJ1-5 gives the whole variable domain EPEVTQTPSHQVTQMGQEVILRCVPISNHLYFYWYRQILGQKVEFLVSFYNNEISEKSEIFDDQFSVERPDGSNFTLKIRSTKLEDSAMYFCASQDTGGSGPQHFGDGTRLSIL.

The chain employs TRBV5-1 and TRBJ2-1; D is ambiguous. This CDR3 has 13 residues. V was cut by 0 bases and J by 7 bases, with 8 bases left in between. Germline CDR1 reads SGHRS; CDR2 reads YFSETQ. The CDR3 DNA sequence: TGCGCCAGCAGCTTGGGACACGGAAATGAGCAGTTCTTC. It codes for CASSLGHGNEQFF.

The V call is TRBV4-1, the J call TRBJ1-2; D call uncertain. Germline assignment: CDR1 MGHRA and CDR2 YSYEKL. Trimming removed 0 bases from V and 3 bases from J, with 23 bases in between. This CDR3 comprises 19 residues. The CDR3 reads CASSQDTLLIRRTDYGYTF. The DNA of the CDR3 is TGCGCCAGCAGCCAAGATACCCTACTAATTAGACGTACGGACTATGGCTACACCTTC.

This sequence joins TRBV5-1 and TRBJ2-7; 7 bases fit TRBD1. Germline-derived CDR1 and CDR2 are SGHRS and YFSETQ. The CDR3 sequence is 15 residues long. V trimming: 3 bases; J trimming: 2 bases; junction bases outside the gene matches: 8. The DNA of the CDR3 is TGCGCCAGCAGCTGGAGGACAGGATTGGCCTACGAGCAGTACTTC. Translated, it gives CASSWRTGLAYEQYF.

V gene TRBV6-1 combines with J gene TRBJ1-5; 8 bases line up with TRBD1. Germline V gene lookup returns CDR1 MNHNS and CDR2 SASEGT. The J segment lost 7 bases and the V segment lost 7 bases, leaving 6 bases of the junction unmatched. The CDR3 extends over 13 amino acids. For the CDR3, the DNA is TGTGCCAGCATGGAGGCAGGGGGCCAGCCCCAGCATTTT. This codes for CASMEAGGQPQHF.

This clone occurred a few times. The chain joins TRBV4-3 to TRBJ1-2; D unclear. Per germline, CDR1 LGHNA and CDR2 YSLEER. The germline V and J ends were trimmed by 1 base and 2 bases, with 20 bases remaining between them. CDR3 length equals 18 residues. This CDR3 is CASSQVGSEGGSNYGYTF. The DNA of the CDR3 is TGCGCCAGCAGCCAAGTGGGGTCCGAAGGAGGATCGAACTATGGCTACACCTTC.

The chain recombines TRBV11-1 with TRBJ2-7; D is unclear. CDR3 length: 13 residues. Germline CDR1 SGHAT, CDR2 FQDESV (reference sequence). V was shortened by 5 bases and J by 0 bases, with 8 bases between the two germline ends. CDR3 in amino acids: CASSPNFSYEQYF. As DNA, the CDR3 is TGTGCCAGCAGCCCCAACTTCTCCTACGAGCAGTACTTC. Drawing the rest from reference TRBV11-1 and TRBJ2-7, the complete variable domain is EAEVAQSPRYKITEKSQAVAFWCDPISGHATLYWYRQILGQGPELLVQFQDESVVDDSQLPKDRFSAERLKGVDSTLKIQPAELGDSAMYLCASSPNFSYEQYFGPGTRLTVT.

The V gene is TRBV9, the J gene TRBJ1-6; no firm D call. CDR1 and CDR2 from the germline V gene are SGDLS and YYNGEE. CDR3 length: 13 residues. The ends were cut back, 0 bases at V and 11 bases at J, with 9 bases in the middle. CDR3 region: CASSVGGTPPLHF. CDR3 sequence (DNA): TGTGCCAGCAGCGTAGGCGGTACGCCACCCCTCCACTTT. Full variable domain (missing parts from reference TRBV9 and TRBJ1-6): DSGVTQTPKHLITATGQRVTLRCSPRSGDLSVYWYQQSLDQGLQFLIQYYNGEERAKGNILERFSAQQFPDLHSELNLSSLELGDSALYFCASSVGGTPPLHFGNGTRLTVT.

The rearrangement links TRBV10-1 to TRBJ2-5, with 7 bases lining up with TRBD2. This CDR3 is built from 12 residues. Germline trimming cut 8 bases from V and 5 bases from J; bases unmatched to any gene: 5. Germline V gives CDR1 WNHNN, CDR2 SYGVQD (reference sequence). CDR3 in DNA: TGCGCCAGCGTTCCCGGGGGGGAGACCCAGTACTTC. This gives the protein CASVPGGETQYF.

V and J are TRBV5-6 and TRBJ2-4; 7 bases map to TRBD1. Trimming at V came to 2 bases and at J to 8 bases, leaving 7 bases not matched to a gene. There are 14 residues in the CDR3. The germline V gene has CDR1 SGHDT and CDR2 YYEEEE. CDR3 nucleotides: TGTGCCAGCAGCTTATCTACGCAGGGGGACATTCAGTACTTC. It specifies CASSLSTQGDIQYF.

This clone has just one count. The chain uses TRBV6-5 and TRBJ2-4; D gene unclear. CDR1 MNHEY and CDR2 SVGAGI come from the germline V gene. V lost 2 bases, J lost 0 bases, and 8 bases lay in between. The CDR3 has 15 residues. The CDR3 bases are TGTGCCAGCAGTTACGATAAGCTAGCCAAAAACATTCAGTACTTC. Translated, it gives CASSYDKLAKNIQYF.

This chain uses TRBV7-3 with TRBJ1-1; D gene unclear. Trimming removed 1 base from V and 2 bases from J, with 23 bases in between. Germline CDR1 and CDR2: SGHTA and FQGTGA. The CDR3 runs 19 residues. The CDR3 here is CASSLKAVGRARENTEAFF. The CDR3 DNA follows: TGTGCCAGCAGCTTAAAGGCGGTCGGGAGGGCGAGGGAAAACACTGAAGCTTTCTTT.

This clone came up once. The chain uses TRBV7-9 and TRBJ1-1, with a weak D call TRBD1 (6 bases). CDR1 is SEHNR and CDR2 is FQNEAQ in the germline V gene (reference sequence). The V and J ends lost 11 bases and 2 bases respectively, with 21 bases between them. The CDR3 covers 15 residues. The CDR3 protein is CAGHTEQGLNTEAFF. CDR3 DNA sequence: TGTGCCGGCCACACTGAACAGGGCCTAAACACTGAAGCTTTCTTT. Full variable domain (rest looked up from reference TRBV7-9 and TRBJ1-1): DTGVSQNPRHKITKRGQNVTFRCDPISEHNRLYWYRQTLGQGPEFLTYFQNEAQLEKSRLLSDRFSAERPKGSFSTLEIQRTEQGDSAMYLCAGHTEQGLNTEAFFGQGTRLTVV.

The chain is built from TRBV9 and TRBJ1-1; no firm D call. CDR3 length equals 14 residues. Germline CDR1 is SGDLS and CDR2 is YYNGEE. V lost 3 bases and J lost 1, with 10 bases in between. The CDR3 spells CASSADWTNTEAFF. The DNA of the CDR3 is TGTGCCAGCAGCGCGGACTGGACGAACACTGAAGCTTTCTTT.

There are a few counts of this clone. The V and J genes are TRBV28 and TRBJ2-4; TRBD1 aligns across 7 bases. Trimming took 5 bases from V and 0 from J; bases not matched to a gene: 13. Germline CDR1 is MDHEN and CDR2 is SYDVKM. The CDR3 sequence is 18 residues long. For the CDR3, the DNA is TGTGCCAGCAGTCCGACCCCCCAGGGACAGCTAGCCAAAAACATTCAGTACTTC. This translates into CASSPTPQGQLAKNIQYF.

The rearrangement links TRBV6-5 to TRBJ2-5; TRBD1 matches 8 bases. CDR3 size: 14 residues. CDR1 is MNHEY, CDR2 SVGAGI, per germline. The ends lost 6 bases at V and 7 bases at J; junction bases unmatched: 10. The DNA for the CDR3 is TGTGCCAGCAGGGGACAGGCCAAGGGACGGACCCAGTACTTC. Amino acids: CASRGQAKGRTQYF.